This paragraph reports one T cell receptor beta chain. The sample originates from a study of technical replicates of blood from a handful of donors. The trim removed 8 bases at V and 2 bases at J, leaving 8 bases unmatched. The CDR3 is 15 residues long. In germline, CDR1 is MNHEY, CDR2 SMNVEV (reference sequence). TCRdb keeps only in-frame clones here, not all; method: immunoSEQ multiplex PCR. The table includes 75,000 to 100,000 clones, roughly 95% detected once. The sample comprised T cells isolated from PBMCs. The source is a human donor in good health. The V and J genes are TRBV27 and TRBJ2-7; 11 nucleotides match TRBD2. In nucleotides, the CDR3 is TGTGCCAGCTCGTGGACTAGCGGGTCACCCTACGAGCAGTACTTC. Translation gives CASSWTSGSPYEQYF.